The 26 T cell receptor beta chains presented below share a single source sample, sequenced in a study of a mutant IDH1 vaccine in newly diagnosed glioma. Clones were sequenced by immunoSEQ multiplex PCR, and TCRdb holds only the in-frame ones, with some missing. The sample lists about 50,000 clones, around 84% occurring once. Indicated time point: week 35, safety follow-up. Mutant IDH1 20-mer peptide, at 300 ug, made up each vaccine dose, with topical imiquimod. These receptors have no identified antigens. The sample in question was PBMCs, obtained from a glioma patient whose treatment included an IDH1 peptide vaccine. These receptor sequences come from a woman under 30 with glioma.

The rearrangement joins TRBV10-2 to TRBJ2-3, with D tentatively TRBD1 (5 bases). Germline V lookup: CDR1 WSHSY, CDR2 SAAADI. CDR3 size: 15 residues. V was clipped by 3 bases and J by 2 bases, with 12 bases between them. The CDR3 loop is CASSDGRGNTDTQYF. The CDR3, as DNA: TGCGCCAGCAGTGATGGAAGGGGCAACACAGATACGCAGTATTTT.

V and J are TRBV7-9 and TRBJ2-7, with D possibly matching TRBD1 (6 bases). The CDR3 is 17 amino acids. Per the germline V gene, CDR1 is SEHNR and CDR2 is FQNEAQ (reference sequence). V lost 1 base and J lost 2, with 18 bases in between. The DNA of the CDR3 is TGTGCCAGCAGCTTAGTTCAGGGTACAGGGATTCCCTACGAGCAGTACTTC. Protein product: CASSLVQGTGIPYEQYF.

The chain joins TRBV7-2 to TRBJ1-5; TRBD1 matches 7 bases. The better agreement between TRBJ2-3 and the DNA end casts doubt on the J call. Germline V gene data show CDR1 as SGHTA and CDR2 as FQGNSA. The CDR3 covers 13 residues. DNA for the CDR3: TGTGCCAGCAGCTTGACAGGGAATCAGCCCCAGTATTTT. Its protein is CASSLTGNQPQYF.

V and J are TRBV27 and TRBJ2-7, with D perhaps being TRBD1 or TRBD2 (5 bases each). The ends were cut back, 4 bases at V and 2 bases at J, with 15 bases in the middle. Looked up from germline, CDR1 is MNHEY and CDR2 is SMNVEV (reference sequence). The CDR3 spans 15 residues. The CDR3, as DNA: TGTGCCAGCAGTTCAATAGGGACGGGGACCTACGAGCAGTACTTC. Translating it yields CASSSIGTGTYEQYF.

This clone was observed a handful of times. The CDR3 reads CASSILRDGTEAFF. CDR3 coding DNA: TGTGCCAGCAGCATCCTCCGGGACGGAACTGAAGCTTTCTTT. This chain links TRBV2 with TRBJ1-1; D may be TRBD1 (5 bases). The CDR3 totals 14 residues. From germline, CDR1 is SNHLY and CDR2 FYNNEI. Deletions cut 6 bases from V and 5 bases from J, with 16 bases between.

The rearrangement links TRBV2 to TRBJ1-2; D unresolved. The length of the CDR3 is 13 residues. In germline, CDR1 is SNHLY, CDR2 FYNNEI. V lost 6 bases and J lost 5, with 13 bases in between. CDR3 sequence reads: CASRLPTGYGYTF. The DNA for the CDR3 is TGTGCCAGCAGACTCCCGACGGGGTATGGCTACACCTTC.

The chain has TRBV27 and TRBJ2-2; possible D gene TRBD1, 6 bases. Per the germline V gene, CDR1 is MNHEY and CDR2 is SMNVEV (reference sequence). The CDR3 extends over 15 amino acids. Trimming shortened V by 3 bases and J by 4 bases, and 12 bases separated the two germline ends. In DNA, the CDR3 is TGTGCCAGCAGTTTTTTACAGGGTCCCACCGGGGAGCTGTTTTTT. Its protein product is CASSFLQGPTGELFF.

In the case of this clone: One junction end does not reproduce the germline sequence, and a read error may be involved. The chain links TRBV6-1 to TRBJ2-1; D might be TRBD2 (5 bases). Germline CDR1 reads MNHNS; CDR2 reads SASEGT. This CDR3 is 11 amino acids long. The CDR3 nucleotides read TGTGCCAGCACCGACTACTATGAGCAGTTCTTC. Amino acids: CASTDYYEQFF.

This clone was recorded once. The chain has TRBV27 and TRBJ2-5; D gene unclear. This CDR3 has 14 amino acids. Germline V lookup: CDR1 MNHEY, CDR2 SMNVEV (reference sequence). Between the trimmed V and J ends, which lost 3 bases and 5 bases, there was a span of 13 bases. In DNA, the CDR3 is TGTGCCAGCAGTTTTGCCAGGCGATCCGAGACCCAGTACTTC. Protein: CASSFARRSETQYF.

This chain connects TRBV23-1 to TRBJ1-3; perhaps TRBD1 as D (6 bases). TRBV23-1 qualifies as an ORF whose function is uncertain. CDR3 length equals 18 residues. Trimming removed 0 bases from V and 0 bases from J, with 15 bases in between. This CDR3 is CASSQSLLQGSSGNTIYF. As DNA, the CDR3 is TGCGCCAGCAGTCAATCCCTCTTACAGGGTAGCTCTGGAAACACCATATATTTT.

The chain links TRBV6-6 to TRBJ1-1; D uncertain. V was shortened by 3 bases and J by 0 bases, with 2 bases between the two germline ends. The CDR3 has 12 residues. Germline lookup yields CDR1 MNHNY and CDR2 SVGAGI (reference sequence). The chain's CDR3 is CASSYLNTEAFF. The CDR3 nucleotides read TGTGCCAGCAGTTATTTGAACACTGAAGCTTTCTTT.

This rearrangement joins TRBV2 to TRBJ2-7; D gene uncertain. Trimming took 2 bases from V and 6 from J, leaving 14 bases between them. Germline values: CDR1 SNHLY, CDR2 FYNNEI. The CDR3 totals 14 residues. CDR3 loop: CASSERAGSSEQYF. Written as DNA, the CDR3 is TGTGCCAGCAGTGAAAGGGCAGGAAGTTCCGAGCAGTACTTC.

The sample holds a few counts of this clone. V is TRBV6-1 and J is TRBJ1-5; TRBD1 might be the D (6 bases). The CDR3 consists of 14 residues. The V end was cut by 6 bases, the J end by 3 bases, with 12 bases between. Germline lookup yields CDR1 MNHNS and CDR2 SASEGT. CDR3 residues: CASRVRDNNQPQHF. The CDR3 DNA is TGTGCCAGCAGGGTTCGGGACAACAATCAGCCCCAGCATTTT.

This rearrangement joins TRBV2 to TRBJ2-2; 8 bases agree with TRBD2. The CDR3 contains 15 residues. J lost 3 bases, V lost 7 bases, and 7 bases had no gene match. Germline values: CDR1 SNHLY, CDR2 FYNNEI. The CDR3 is CASTGLAYYTGELFF. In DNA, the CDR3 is TGTGCCAGCACCGGACTAGCCTACTACACCGGGGAGCTGTTTTTT.

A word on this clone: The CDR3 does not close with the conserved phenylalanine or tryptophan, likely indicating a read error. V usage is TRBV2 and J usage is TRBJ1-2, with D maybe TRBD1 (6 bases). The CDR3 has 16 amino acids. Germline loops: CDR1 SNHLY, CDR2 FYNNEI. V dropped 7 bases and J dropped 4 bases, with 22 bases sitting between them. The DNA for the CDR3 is TGTGCCAGCAATAAAATAAGACTGGGGGGCTTCTATGGCTACACCCTC. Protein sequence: CASNKIRLGGFYGYTL.

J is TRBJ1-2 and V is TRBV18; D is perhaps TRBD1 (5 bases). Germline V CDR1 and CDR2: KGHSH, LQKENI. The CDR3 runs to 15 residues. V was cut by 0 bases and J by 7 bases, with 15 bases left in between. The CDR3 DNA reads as TGTGCCAGCTCACCACCGGTAAAGGGACCAGGTGGCTACACCTTC. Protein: CASSPPVKGPGGYTF.

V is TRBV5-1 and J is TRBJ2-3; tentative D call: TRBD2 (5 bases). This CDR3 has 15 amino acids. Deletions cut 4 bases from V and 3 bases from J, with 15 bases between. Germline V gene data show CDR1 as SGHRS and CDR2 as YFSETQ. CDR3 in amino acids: CASSLRLGLTDTQYF. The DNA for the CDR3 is TGCGCCAGCAGCCTCCGCCTTGGACTGACAGATACGCAGTATTTT.

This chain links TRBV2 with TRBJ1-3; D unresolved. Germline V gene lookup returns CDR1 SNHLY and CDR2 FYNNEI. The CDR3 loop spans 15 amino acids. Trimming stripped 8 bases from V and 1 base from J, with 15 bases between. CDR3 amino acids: CASVGWSKSGNTIYF. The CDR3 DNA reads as TGTGCCAGCGTTGGTTGGTCAAAATCTGGAAACACCATATATTTT.

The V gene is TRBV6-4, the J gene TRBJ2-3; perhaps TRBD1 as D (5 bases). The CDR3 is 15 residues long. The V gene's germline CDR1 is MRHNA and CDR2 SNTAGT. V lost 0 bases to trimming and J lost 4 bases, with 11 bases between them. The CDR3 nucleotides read TGTGCCAGCAGTGACTCGACCATGGGGCCAGATACGCAGTATTTT. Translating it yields CASSDSTMGPDTQYF.

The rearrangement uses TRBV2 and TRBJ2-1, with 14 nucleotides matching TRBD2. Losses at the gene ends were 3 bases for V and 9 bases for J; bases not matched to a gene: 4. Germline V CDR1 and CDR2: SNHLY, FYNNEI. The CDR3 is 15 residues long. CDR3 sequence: CASSEGTSGRSEQFF. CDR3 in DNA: TGTGCCAGCAGTGAGGGGACTAGCGGGAGAAGTGAGCAGTTCTTC.

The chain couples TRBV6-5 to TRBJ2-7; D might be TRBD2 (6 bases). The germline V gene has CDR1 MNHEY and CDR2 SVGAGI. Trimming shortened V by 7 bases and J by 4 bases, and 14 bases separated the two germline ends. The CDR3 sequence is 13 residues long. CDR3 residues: CASTRGAGYEQYF. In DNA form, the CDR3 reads TGTGCCAGCACCCGCGGGGCTGGGTACGAGCAGTACTTC.

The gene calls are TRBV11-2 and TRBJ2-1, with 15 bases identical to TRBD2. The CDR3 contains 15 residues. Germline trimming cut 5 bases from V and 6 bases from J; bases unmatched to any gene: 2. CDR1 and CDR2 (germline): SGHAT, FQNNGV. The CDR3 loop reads CASSLGLAGGNEQFF. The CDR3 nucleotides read TGTGCCAGCAGCCTGGGACTAGCGGGGGGCAATGAGCAGTTCTTC.

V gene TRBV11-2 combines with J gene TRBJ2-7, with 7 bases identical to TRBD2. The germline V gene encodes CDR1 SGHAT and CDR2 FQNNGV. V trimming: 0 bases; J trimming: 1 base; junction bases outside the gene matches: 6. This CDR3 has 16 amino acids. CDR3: CASSLDPTSWSYEQYF. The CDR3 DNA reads TGTGCCAGCAGCTTAGATCCGACTAGCTGGTCCTACGAGCAGTACTTC.

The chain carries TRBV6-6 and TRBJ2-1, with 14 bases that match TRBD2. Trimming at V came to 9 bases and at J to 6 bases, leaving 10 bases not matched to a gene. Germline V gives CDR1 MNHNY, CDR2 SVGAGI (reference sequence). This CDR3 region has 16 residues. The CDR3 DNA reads TGTGCCAGTACTGCCCCCGGGACTAGCGGGAGCAATGAGCAGTTCTTC. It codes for CASTAPGTSGSNEQFF.

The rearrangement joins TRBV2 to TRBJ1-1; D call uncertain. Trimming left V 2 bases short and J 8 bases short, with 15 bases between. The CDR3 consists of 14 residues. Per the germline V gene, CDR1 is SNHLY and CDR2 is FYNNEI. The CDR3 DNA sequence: TGTGCCAGCAGTGAAATTGGCGGGGAAGGGGAAGCTTTCTTT. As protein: CASSEIGGEGEAFF.

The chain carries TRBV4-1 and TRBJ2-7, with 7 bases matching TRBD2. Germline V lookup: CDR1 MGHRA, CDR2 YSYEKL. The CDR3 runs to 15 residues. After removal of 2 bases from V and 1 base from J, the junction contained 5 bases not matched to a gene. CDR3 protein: CASSQLAVNSYEQYF. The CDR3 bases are TGCGCCAGCAGCCAACTAGCGGTAAATTCCTACGAGCAGTACTTC.